One T cell receptor (beta chain) is described in this entry. What it binds is unknown. The record originates from a study of OX40 agonist ivuxolimab in advanced cancers. Across the study: Cohort: 80% to 90% men, mean age 60, aged roughly 23 to 79. Overall study findings and caveats: The antigens recognized by the expanded peripheral T cells, that is their antigen specificity, were not determined. The authors also found low normalized T-cell clonal expansion in some nonresponders.

Only in-frame clones appear in the TCRdb table, and some are missing; sequencing was by immunoSEQ multiplex PCR. The table includes some 49,000 clones, over 80% detected once. CDR1 is SGHTA, CDR2 FQGNSA, per germline. The germline V and J ends were trimmed by 5 bases and 6 bases, with 14 bases remaining between them. The CDR3 runs 13 residues. This TCR was recovered from an adult with an advanced solid tumor such as melanoma, head and neck, liver or kidney cancer. Sample: CD4+ or CD8+ T cells sorted from blood, taken in a trial of the OX40 agonist ivuxolimab. V and J are TRBV7-2 and TRBJ2-7; D unresolved. CDR3 in amino acids: CASSRPPGIEQYF. The CDR3 DNA reads as TGTGCCAGCAGCCGTCCCCCGGGTATCGAGCAGTACTTC.